This entry concerns a single TCR beta chain. TCRdb analysed the 5' RACE reads with MiXCR anew, one entry per CDR3 protein. The sample yields about 60,000 distinct CDR3 sequences, roughly 12% seen once. The sample belongs to a study of early T cells in non-severe SARS-CoV-2 infection. At the level of the study: Chains were unpaired, as sequencing was done on bulk RNA from unsorted whole blood.

Germline V CDR1 and CDR2: SGHTA, FQGTGA. The ends were cut back, 2 bases at V and 8 bases at J, with 15 bases in the middle. The CDR3 consists of 14 residues. The TCR comes from an adult who was a healthcare worker with PCR-confirmed SARS-CoV-2 infection or an uninfected control (not recorded which). Sequencing input: whole blood. V and J are TRBV7-3 and TRBJ1-1; D is possibly TRBD1 (6 bases). CDR3 DNA: TGTGCCAGCAGCTTAGATCTTAACAGGGAAGAAGCTTTCTTT. Encoded protein: CASSLDLNREEAFF.